This TCR beta chain was documented in a study of OX40 agonist ivuxolimab in advanced cancers. The table came from immunoSEQ multiplex PCR; TCRdb's copy has only in-frame clones and leaves some out. The data show tens of thousands of clones, with approximately 86% seen just once and over 0.65% held by the top ten. This CDR3 comprises 13 residues. V was cut by 8 bases and J by 5 bases, with 15 bases left in between. Germline V lookup: CDR1 MNHNY, CDR2 SVGAGI (reference sequence). This clonotype was obtained from an adult with an advanced solid tumor such as melanoma, head and neck, liver or kidney cancer. The chain recombines TRBV6-6 with TRBJ2-5; tentatively, D is TRBD2 (5 bases). This specimen consisted of CD4+ or CD8+ T cells sorted from blood, obtained in a trial of the OX40 agonist ivuxolimab. The CDR3 is CASRGMATETQYF. As DNA, the CDR3 is TGTGCCAGCCGAGGGATGGCGACGGAGACCCAGTACTTC.